A single T cell receptor beta chain is shown here with its context. The antigen remains undetermined. J was trimmed by 5 bases and V by 2 bases; bases with no gene match: 11. This CDR3 has 17 amino acids. CDR1 and CDR2 (germline): MNHEY, SMNVEV (reference sequence). The source of the sample is a study of blood T cells in healthy people across ages. PCR was performed a second time for 7 to 11 cycles using a sample-barcoded 5' primer and a J-beta primer mix. TCRdb re-called the 5' RACE reads through MiXCR, storing one row per CDR3 protein. The top ten clones hold around 11% of a sample with some 1.6 million distinct CDR3 sequences, roughly 32% of them seen once. General study results and limits: Estimated diversity that came from one million T cells was considered an underestimate. Across samples, TCR beta diversity tracked strongly with naive T cell percentage. More naive CD4+ cells and higher diversity were found in long-lived than in aged donors.

In terms of origin and age, donors were healthy Caucasian individuals from Russia aged roughly 6 to 100. Material: blood. The sequence was collected from a woman in her 30s in good health. The chain couples TRBV27 to TRBJ2-3, with 9 bases matching TRBD2. In DNA form, the CDR3 reads TGTGCCAGCAGTTTAAGATTCCCGGGACTAGCAGGAGATACGCAGTATTTT. It is translated as CASSLRFPGLAGDTQYF.